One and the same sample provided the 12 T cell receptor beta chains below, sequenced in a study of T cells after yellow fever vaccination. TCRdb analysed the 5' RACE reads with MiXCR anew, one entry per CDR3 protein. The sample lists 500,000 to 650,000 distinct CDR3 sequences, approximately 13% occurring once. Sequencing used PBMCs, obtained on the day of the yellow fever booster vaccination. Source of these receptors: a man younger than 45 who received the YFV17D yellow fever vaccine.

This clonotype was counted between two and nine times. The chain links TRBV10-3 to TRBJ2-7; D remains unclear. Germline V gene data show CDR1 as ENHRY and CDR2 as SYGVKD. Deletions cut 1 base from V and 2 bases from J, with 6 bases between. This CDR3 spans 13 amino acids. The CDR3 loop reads CAISEFQAYEQYF. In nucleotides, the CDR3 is TGTGCCATCAGTGAGTTTCAGGCCTACGAGCAGTACTTC.

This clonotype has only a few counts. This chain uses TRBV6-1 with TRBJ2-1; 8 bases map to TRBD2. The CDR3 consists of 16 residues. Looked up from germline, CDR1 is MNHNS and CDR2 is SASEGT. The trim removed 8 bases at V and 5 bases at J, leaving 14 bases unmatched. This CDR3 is CASWSGLSGSHNEQFF. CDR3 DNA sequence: TGTGCCAGCTGGTCCGGGTTGAGCGGGAGTCACAATGAGCAGTTCTTC.

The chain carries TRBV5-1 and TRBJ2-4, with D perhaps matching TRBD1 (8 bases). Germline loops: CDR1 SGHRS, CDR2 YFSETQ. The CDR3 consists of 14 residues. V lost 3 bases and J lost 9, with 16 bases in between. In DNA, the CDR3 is TGCGCCAGCAGCTCGACAGGGGAGGGCAGCATTCAGTACTTC. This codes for CASSSTGEGSIQYF.

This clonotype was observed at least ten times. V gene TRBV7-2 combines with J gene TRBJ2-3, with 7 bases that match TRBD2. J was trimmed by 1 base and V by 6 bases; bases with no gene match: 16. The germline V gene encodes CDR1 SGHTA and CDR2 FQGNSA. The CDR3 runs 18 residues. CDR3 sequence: CASRAGSGILNGTDTQYF. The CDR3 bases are TGTGCCAGCAGGGCTGGAAGCGGGATACTAAACGGCACAGATACGCAGTATTTT.

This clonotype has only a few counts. This chain's CDR3 is CASSLARHEQFF. The CDR3 nucleotides are TGTGCCAGCAGCTTAGCGCGGCATGAGCAGTTCTTC. This chain links TRBV7-2 with TRBJ2-1; D is unresolved. Germline CDR1 SGHTA, CDR2 FQGNSA. The ends were cut back, 0 bases at V and 8 bases at J, with 5 bases in the middle. The CDR3 length is 12 residues.

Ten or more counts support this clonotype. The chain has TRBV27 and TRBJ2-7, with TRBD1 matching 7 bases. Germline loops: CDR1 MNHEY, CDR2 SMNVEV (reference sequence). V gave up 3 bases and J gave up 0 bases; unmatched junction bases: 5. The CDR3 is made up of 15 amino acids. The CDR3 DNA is TGTGCCAGCAGTTTGGCCAGGGGGAACTCCTACGAGCAGTACTTC. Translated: CASSLARGNSYEQYF.

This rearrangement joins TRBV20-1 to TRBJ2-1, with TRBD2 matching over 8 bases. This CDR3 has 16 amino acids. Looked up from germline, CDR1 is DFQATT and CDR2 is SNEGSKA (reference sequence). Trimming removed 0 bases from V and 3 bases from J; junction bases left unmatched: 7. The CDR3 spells CSARDVSSGNYNEQFF. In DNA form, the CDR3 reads TGCAGTGCTAGAGATGTCAGTAGCGGGAACTACAATGAGCAGTTCTTC.

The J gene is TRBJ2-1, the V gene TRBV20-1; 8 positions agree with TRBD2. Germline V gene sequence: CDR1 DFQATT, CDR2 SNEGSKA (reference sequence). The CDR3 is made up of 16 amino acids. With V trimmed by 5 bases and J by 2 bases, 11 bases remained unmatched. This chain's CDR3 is CSAPDITSGAYNEQFF. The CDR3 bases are TGCAGTGCTCCCGATATCACTAGCGGTGCCTACAATGAGCAGTTCTTC.

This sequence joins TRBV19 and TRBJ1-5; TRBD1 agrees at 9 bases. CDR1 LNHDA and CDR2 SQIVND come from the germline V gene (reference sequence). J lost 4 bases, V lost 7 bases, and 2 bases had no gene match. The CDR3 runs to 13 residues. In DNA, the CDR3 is TGTGCCAGTACTGGACAGGGGAATCAGCCCCAGCATTTT. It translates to CASTGQGNQPQHF.

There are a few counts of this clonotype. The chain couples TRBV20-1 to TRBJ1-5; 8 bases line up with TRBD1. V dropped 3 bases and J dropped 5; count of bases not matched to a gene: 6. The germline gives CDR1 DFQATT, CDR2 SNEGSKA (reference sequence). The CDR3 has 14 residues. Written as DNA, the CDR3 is TGCAGTGCTAGTCAGGGGGCAAACGATCAGCCCCAGCATTTT. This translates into CSASQGANDQPQHF.

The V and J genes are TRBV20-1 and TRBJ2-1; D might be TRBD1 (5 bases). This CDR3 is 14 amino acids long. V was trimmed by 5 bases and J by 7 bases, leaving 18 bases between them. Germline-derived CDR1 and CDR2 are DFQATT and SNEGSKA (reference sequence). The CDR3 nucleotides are TGCAGTGCTCGCGGACACCTGATGAGGAATGAGCAGTTCTTC. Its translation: CSARGHLMRNEQFF.

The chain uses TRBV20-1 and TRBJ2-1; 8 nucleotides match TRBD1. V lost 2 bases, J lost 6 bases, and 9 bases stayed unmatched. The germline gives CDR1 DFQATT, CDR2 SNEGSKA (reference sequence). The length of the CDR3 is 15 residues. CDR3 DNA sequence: TGCAGTGCTAGAATCCAGGGGGCTACTGGCAATGAGCAGTTCTTC. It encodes CSARIQGATGNEQFF.